This T cell receptor (beta chain) is drawn from a study of control samples from healthy donors and cancer patients. The repertoire was sequenced with immunoSEQ multiplex PCR; TCRdb's copy has only in-frame clones and lacks some. The data show approximately 79,000 clones, with about nine tenths seen just once and 6.5% to 8.5% held by the top ten. This TCR was sampled from a man between 45 and 60 years old in good health. Sequencing was carried out using blood.

CDR3 sequence: CASSKGMVNTEAFF. In nucleotides, the CDR3 is TGTGCCAGCAGTAAGGGGATGGTGAACACTGAAGCTTTCTTT. The chain recombines TRBV7-2 with TRBJ1-1; weak D call: TRBD1 (5 bases). Per germline, CDR1 SGHTA and CDR2 FQGNSA. The CDR3 runs 14 residues. Trimming cost V 6 bases and J 0 bases, with 11 bases left between them.